The 18 T cell receptor beta chains presented below share a single source sample, sequenced in a study of blood T cells in healthy people across ages. A second about 7 to 12 cycle PCR used barcoded and J-beta primers. TCRdb fed the 5' RACE reads into MiXCR, producing one record per CDR3 protein. The table shows more than 1.4 million distinct CDR3 sequences, with 42% occurring only once. Input material: blood. The receptors stem from a woman under 30 in good health.

The sample holds a few counts of this clonotype. The chain carries TRBV6-4 and TRBJ1-2; 9 bases match TRBD1. This CDR3 has 17 residues. V lost 4 bases to trimming and J lost 4 bases; unmatched junction nucleotides: 13. Germline loops: CDR1 MRHNA, CDR2 SNTAGT. As DNA, the CDR3 is TGTGCCAGCAGTGGCTGGACAGGGGATGGCCTAGTCTATGGCTACACCTTC. It codes for CASSGWTGDGLVYGYTF.

V and J are TRBV7-2 and TRBJ2-7, with TRBD2 identical over 7 bases. The CDR3 has 16 amino acids. Unmatched junction bases numbered 13, after V lost 5 bases and J lost 3 bases. The germline CDR1 and CDR2 sequences are SGHTA and FQGNSA. The CDR3 nucleotides are TGTGCCAGCAGCGCGGCCGGGACTATTACCTTCTACGAGCAGTACTTC. Its translation: CASSAAGTITFYEQYF.

In its sample, this clonotype was seen a few times. The rearrangement joins TRBV10-3 to TRBJ2-5; possibly TRBD2 for D (6 bases). The germline V and J ends were trimmed by 11 bases and 2 bases, with 15 bases remaining between them. The CDR3 runs to 13 residues. Germline-derived CDR1 and CDR2 are ENHRY and SYGVKD. CDR3 nucleotides: TGTGCCTCAAAAATAGCGGTACAAGAGACCCAGTACTTC. Translated: CASKIAVQETQYF.

The chain links TRBV29-1 to TRBJ1-1, with 7 bases identical to TRBD1. Per the germline V gene, CDR1 is SQVTM and CDR2 is ANQGSEA. This CDR3 has 12 residues. V lost 7 bases and J lost 4; bases outside the gene matches: 6. In DNA, the CDR3 is TGCAGCGGCAGGGGGGGGGGCACTGAAGCTTTCTTT. This sequence encodes CSGRGGGTEAFF.

This rearrangement joins TRBV5-1 to TRBJ2-7, with D possibly matching TRBD1 (6 bases). V lost 0 bases and J 3 bases, leaving 19 bases between the germline ends. The CDR3 has 17 amino acids. CDR1 is SGHRS, CDR2 YFSETQ, per germline. The CDR3 coding sequence is TGCGCCAGCAGCTTGGATGTCTGGGGGACAAATCACTACGAGCAGTACTTC. Its protein product is CASSLDVWGTNHYEQYF.

This chain connects TRBV10-1 to TRBJ2-1; 11 positions agree with TRBD2. The CDR3 extends over 15 amino acids. J lost 9 bases, V lost 5 bases, and 9 bases had no gene match. Germline V gives CDR1 WNHNN, CDR2 SYGVQD (reference sequence). CDR3 nucleotide sequence: TGCGCCAGCAGTAAAAGTAGCGGGAGGGGTCGTGAGCAGTTCTTC. Encoded protein: CASSKSSGRGREQFF.

CDR3 loop: CASSQGTLNYGYTF. CDR3 coding DNA: TGTGCCAGCAGCCAGGGGACACTTAACTATGGCTACACCTTC. This rearrangement joins TRBV2 to TRBJ1-2; D may be TRBD1 (6 bases). CDR1 is SNHLY and CDR2 is FYNNEI in the germline V gene. The CDR3 contains 14 residues. Trimming left V 6 bases short and J 1 base short, with 12 bases between.

Note on this clonotype: Germline is not matched at one junction end, which may reflect a read error. J is TRBJ2-2 and V is TRBV12-3 or TRBV12-4; either TRBD1 or TRBD2 may supply D (5 bases each). The CDR3 length is 15 residues. CDR3 residues: CASAQGRAGTGELFF. DNA for the CDR3: TGTGCCAGCGCTCAGGGACGAGCAGGCACCGGGGAACTGTTTTTT.

This chain links TRBV3-1 with TRBJ2-7; the match to TRBD2 covers 10 bases. Matching the DNA end better, TRBJ2-5 makes the J call doubtful. Per the germline V gene, CDR1 is LGHDT and CDR2 is YNNKEL (reference sequence). This CDR3 is built from 14 residues. CDR3 amino acids: CASSLSGRSETQYF. CDR3 bases: TGTGCCAGCAGCCTTAGCGGGAGGTCAGAGACCCAGTACTTC.

The chain is built from TRBV12-3 or TRBV12-4 and TRBJ2-3; D gene unclear. V dropped 2 bases and J dropped 5 bases, with 8 bases sitting between them. CDR3 length equals 13 residues. The CDR3, as DNA: TGTGCCAGCAGTTTAACCAGACGAGATACGCAGTATTTT. Translated, it gives CASSLTRRDTQYF.

The gene calls are TRBV4-1 and TRBJ2-1, with 12 bases matching TRBD2. The CDR3 contains 17 residues. V lost 3 bases and J lost 0; bases outside the gene matches: 3. In germline, CDR1 is MGHRA, CDR2 YSYEKL. The CDR3 reads CASSQATSGGSYNEQFF. The DNA of the CDR3 is TGCGCCAGCAGCCAGGCGACTAGCGGGGGCTCCTACAATGAGCAGTTCTTC.

A note on this clonotype: One end of the junction fails to match germline, which may point to a read error. This chain connects TRBV15 to TRBJ1-4, with 7 positions matching TRBD1. CDR1 and CDR2 from the germline V gene are LNHNV and YYDKDF (reference sequence). There are 16 residues in the CDR3. The CDR3: CATIRGETGSNEKLFF. The CDR3 DNA follows: TGTGCCACCATCAGAGGGGAGACAGGGTCGAATGAAAAACTGTTTTTT.

This chain joins TRBV27 and TRBJ2-3, with TRBD2 matching over 13 bases. V gave up 5 bases and J gave up 1 base; unmatched junction bases: 3. The CDR3 is made up of 16 amino acids. The germline V gene encodes CDR1 MNHEY and CDR2 SMNVEV (reference sequence). DNA of the CDR3: TGTGCCAGCAGTCCACTAGCGGGGGGGGGCACAGATACGCAGTATTTT. Residues: CASSPLAGGGTDTQYF.

The rearrangement links TRBV29-1 to TRBJ2-7; weak D call: TRBD1 (6 bases). Trimming took 6 bases from V and 7 from J, leaving 25 bases between them. Per the germline V gene, CDR1 is SQVTM and CDR2 is ANQGSEA. This CDR3 is built from 15 residues. The CDR3 sequence is CSVAITGSSCNEQYF. The CDR3, as DNA: TGCAGCGTCGCAATTACAGGGAGCTCCTGCAATGAGCAGTACTTC.

The sample holds one count of this clonotype. The chain recombines TRBV7-9 with TRBJ2-1, with 8 bases matching TRBD2. Germline-derived CDR1 and CDR2 are SEHNR and FQNEAQ (reference sequence). The trim removed 5 bases at V and 4 bases at J, leaving 10 bases unmatched. CDR3 length equals 16 residues. CDR3 DNA: TGTGCCAGCAGCCCCCGTCCGGCTAGCGGGTACAATGAGCAGTTCTTC. Protein sequence: CASSPRPASGYNEQFF.

V usage is TRBV30 and J usage is TRBJ2-1, with 11 bases matching TRBD2. Losses at the gene ends were 2 bases for V and 9 bases for J; bases not matched to a gene: 12. There are 16 residues in the CDR3. Germline V lookup: CDR1 GTSNPN, CDR2 SVGIG (reference sequence). The CDR3 region is CAWSQGGSGRGGEQFF. DNA of the CDR3: TGTGCCTGGAGTCAGGGTGGTAGCGGGAGGGGAGGTGAGCAGTTCTTC.

As concerns this clonotype: This may be a read error, as it is one base from a much larger clone. V is TRBV12-3 or TRBV12-4 and J is TRBJ2-3; D remains ambiguous. This CDR3 spans 12 amino acids. DNA of the CDR3: TGTGCCTGCAGTTCACTTCCAGATACGCAGTATTTT. It is translated as CACSSLPDTQYF.

This clonotype has a count of ten or more. One end of the junction varies from germline; a read error may be responsible. The rearrangement joins TRBV7-2 to TRBJ2-1; D ambiguous. The CDR3 runs to 12 residues. Looked up from germline, CDR1 is SGHTA and CDR2 is FQGNSA. The CDR3 DNA follows: TGTGCCAGCAGCTCCCCGTTGAATGGGCAGTTCTTC. It encodes CASSSPLNGQFF.